These 32 T cell receptor beta chains came from one sample sequenced in a study of shared clonotypes between healthy human individuals. TCRdb's table, derived via immunoSEQ multiplex PCR, lists solely in-frame clones and lacks some. The data show millions of clones, roughly nine tenths seen once. Material for sequencing was naive CD4+ T cells sorted from blood. As for subset: CD45RA+ positively selected. The receptor source for this set is a man younger than 30 in good health.

CDR3 DNA sequence: TGTGCCAGCTCACCACGGACAGGGGGCGAGCAGTACTTC. Translation gives CASSPRTGGEQYF. The chain is built from TRBV18 and TRBJ2-7; 10 nucleotides align to TRBD1. This CDR3 spans 13 amino acids. V lost 1 base, J lost 6 bases, and 0 bases stayed unmatched. Germline V gene lookup returns CDR1 KGHSH and CDR2 LQKENI. Full variable domain (missing parts from reference TRBV18 and TRBJ2-7): NAGVMQNPRHLVRRRGQEARLRCSPMKGHSHVYWYRQLPEEGLKFMVYLQKENIIDESGMPKERFSAEFPKEGPSILRIQQVVRGDSAAYFCASSPRTGGEQYFGPGTRLTVT.

The J gene is TRBJ2-7, the V gene TRBV7-2; a possible D gene is TRBD1 (6 bases). The V gene lost 5 bases and the J gene lost 2 bases, with 16 bases spanning the gap. The germline V gene has CDR1 SGHTA and CDR2 FQGNSA. The CDR3 consists of 15 residues. The CDR3 loop is CASSRDRQATYEQYF. The CDR3 region has the DNA TGTGCCAGCAGCCGTGACCGACAGGCAACCTACGAGCAGTACTTC.

V usage is TRBV6-5 and J usage is TRBJ1-1; a weak D match, TRBD1 (5 bases). The CDR3 is 15 amino acids. V dropped 5 bases and J dropped 0 bases, with 13 bases sitting between them. Germline V gene sequence: CDR1 MNHEY, CDR2 SVGAGI. Here the CDR3 DNA reads TGTGCCAGCAGTAGCCGGGACGGATTGAACACTGAAGCTTTCTTT. Its translation: CASSSRDGLNTEAFF.

With respect to this clone: This sample includes further DNA sequences coding for the same CDR3. This chain links TRBV6-1 with TRBJ2-7; D is undetermined. Trimming cost V 4 bases and J 3 bases, with 7 bases left between them. This CDR3 region has 12 residues. The V gene's germline CDR1 is MNHNS and CDR2 SASEGT. DNA of the CDR3: TGTGCCAGCAGTGCGTCGAACTACGAGCAGTACTTC. This encodes CASSASNYEQYF.

The chain has TRBV6-6 and TRBJ1-4; TRBD1 might be the D (5 bases). Germline V gives CDR1 MNHNY, CDR2 SVGAGI (reference sequence). V was cut by 6 bases and J by 5 bases, with 19 bases left in between. The CDR3 is made up of 16 amino acids. CDR3 region: CASSARADKSNEKLFF. The CDR3, as DNA: TGTGCCAGCAGCGCCAGGGCGGACAAGTCCAATGAAAAACTGTTTTTT.

The rearrangement joins TRBV6-6 to TRBJ2-2, with D possibly matching TRBD2 (5 bases). The length of the CDR3 is 14 residues. From germline, CDR1 is MNHNY and CDR2 SVGAGI (reference sequence). V lost 6 bases, J lost 3 bases, and 11 bases lay in between. CDR3 residues: CASRPSGDTGELFF. CDR3 nucleotide sequence: TGTGCCAGCAGGCCGAGCGGCGACACCGGGGAGCTGTTTTTT.

V usage is TRBV27 and J usage is TRBJ1-2; 9 bases map to TRBD1. Germline V gives CDR1 MNHEY, CDR2 SMNVEV (reference sequence). V was pared by 5 bases and J by 2 bases, with 12 bases of the junction left unmatched. CDR3 length: 17 residues. The DNA for the CDR3 is TGTGCCAGCAGTCATGACCCGATTGACAGGGGGAACTATGGCTACACCTTC. Translating it yields CASSHDPIDRGNYGYTF.

V is TRBV4-1 and J is TRBJ1-6, with D possibly matching TRBD1 (6 bases). Germline V gene sequence: CDR1 MGHRA, CDR2 YSYEKL. V was cut by 6 bases and J by 7 bases, with 16 bases left in between. This CDR3 spans 15 amino acids. This CDR3 reads CASRNPWGQNSPLHF. The DNA for the CDR3 is TGCGCCAGCAGAAACCCATGGGGGCAGAATTCACCCCTCCACTTT.

This rearrangement joins TRBV11-1 to TRBJ2-7; perhaps D is TRBD1 or TRBD2 (6 bases each). With 4 bases removed from V and 2 bases from J, the gap between germline ends came to 12 bases. CDR3 size: 14 residues. Looked up from germline, CDR1 is SGHAT and CDR2 is FQDESV (reference sequence). CDR3 loop: CASSYDGGPYEQYF. In DNA, the CDR3 is TGTGCCAGCAGCTACGACGGGGGCCCCTACGAGCAGTACTTC.

The chain uses TRBV7-6 and TRBJ1-4, with D unclear. Germline loops: CDR1 SGHVS, CDR2 FNYEAQ. The V end was cut by 2 bases, the J end by 5 bases, with 9 bases between. There are 14 residues in the CDR3. The DNA of the CDR3 is TGTGCCAGCAGCTTAACGGGCTCAAATGAAAAACTGTTTTTT. Translating it yields CASSLTGSNEKLFF.

The chain employs TRBV19 and TRBJ2-5; 9 bases are shared with TRBD1. The ends lost 3 bases at V and 5 bases at J; junction bases unmatched: 4. The CDR3 is 14 amino acids. CDR1 and CDR2 (germline): LNHDA, SQIVND (reference sequence). The CDR3 region has the DNA TGTGCCAGTAGTATCGTTGGGACAGGGGAGACCCAGTACTTC. Protein product: CASSIVGTGETQYF.

V usage is TRBV29-1 and J usage is TRBJ2-3; D gene unclear. V was trimmed by 3 bases and J by 1 base, leaving 8 bases between them. CDR3 size: 13 residues. The germline CDR1 and CDR2 sequences are SQVTM and ANQGSEA. The DNA for the CDR3 is TGCAGCGTTGACCCCCAGGGCACAGATACGCAGTATTTT. This codes for CSVDPQGTDTQYF.

The chain uses TRBV2 and TRBJ2-4, with unresolved D. The V gene lost 1 base and the J gene lost 1 base, with 2 bases spanning the gap. The CDR3 extends over 13 amino acids. Germline V gene lookup returns CDR1 SNHLY and CDR2 FYNNEI. The CDR3 DNA sequence: TGTGCCAGCAGTGAAGAGGCCAAAAACATTCAGTACTTC. It is translated as CASSEEAKNIQYF.

The genes are TRBV5-1 and TRBJ2-7, with 8 bases lining up with TRBD1. V lost 4 bases to trimming and J lost 4 bases; unmatched junction nucleotides: 13. The CDR3 is 16 residues long. The germline CDR1 and CDR2 sequences are SGHRS and YFSETQ. For the CDR3, the DNA is TGCGCCAGCAGCATACCAGGCCACAGGGGGATTTACGAGCAGTACTTC. Translation gives CASSIPGHRGIYEQYF.

The chain couples TRBV6-5 to TRBJ2-7; 12 nucleotides match TRBD1. CDR3 size: 14 residues. Germline CDR1 and CDR2: MNHEY and SVGAGI. V trimming: 8 bases; J trimming: 4 bases; junction bases outside the gene matches: 6. CDR3 DNA: TGTGCCAGCTCAACGGGACAGGGGGCTTACGAGCAGTACTTC. Residues: CASSTGQGAYEQYF.

This clone was seen only a few times. The rearrangement joins TRBV20-1 to TRBJ1-1; no reliable D call. With 5 bases removed from V and 3 bases from J, the gap between germline ends came to 4 bases. The germline V gene encodes CDR1 DFQATT and CDR2 SNEGSKA (reference sequence). CDR3 length: 10 residues. The chain's CDR3 is CSAAYTEAFF. CDR3 coding DNA: TGCAGTGCTGCTTACACTGAAGCTTTCTTT.

The chain carries TRBV6-4 and TRBJ2-3, with 8 bases matching TRBD1. Germline CDR1 MRHNA, CDR2 SNTAGT. CDR3 length: 14 amino acids. J lost 4 bases, V lost 6 bases, and 6 bases had no gene match. The CDR3 reads CASSRGQAADTQYF. The CDR3 DNA sequence: TGTGCCAGCAGCCGGGGACAGGCGGCAGATACGCAGTATTTT.

This chain connects TRBV19 to TRBJ2-7; the D gene is possibly TRBD2 (5 bases). Trimming removed 5 bases at V and 2 bases at J, with 7 bases between. This CDR3 region has 12 residues. Germline assignment: CDR1 LNHDA and CDR2 SQIVND (reference sequence). The CDR3: CASSDGAYEQYF. The DNA for the CDR3 is TGTGCCAGTAGTGACGGGGCCTACGAGCAGTACTTC.

As for this clone: Other DNA variants within this sample encode the same CDR3. V usage is TRBV30 and J usage is TRBJ2-3; TRBD2 matches at 11 bases. This CDR3 has 16 residues. V shed 3 bases, J shed 0 bases, and the junction held 5 bases outside the gene matches. Per germline, CDR1 GTSNPN and CDR2 SVGIG (reference sequence). The CDR3 sequence is CAWSVASGGSTDTQYF. The CDR3, as DNA: TGTGCCTGGAGCGTAGCTAGCGGGGGGAGCACAGATACGCAGTATTTT.

Worth noting for this clone: Different DNA sequences within this sample yield the same CDR3. The chain recombines TRBV30 with TRBJ2-1, with D possibly being TRBD2 (5 bases). The ends were cut back, 3 bases at V and 4 bases at J, with 7 bases in the middle. Germline V gives CDR1 GTSNPN, CDR2 SVGIG (reference sequence). The CDR3 consists of 12 residues. In DNA, the CDR3 is TGTGCCTGGAGCGGGGTGTACAATGAGCAGTTCTTC. Encoded protein: CAWSGVYNEQFF.

This sequence joins TRBV30 and TRBJ1-2, with D possibly matching TRBD1 (5 bases). The CDR3 spans 17 residues. The V end was cut by 0 bases, the J end by 8 bases, with 25 bases between. Germline V gene data show CDR1 as GTSNPN and CDR2 as SVGIG (reference sequence). The CDR3 DNA sequence: TGTGCCTGGAGTGTTTCCCTAGTCCGTAAGGGGAGAGGAGGCTACACCTTC. Residues: CAWSVSLVRKGRGGYTF.

Regarding this clone: Distinct nucleotide sequences in the sample also encode this CDR3. The V gene is TRBV2, the J gene TRBJ2-2; 9 bases are shared with TRBD2. Germline CDR1 reads SNHLY; CDR2 reads FYNNEI. The trim removed 6 bases at V and 5 bases at J, leaving 7 bases unmatched. The CDR3 runs 15 residues. The CDR3 reads CASSEGLAGTGELFF. CDR3 in DNA: TGTGCCAGCAGCGAGGGACTAGCCGGAACCGGGGAGCTGTTTTTT.

The genes are TRBV7-2 and TRBJ2-2; TRBD2 agrees at 11 bases. The CDR3 totals 15 residues. Germline loops: CDR1 SGHTA, CDR2 FQGNSA. Trimming took 2 bases from V and 6 from J; bases not matched to a gene: 2. In DNA, the CDR3 is TGTGCCAGCAGCTTAACTAGCGGGAGTTCCGGGGAGCTGTTTTTT. This codes for CASSLTSGSSGELFF.

This chain uses TRBV7-3 with TRBJ2-2, with TRBD1 matching 11 bases. Germline loops: CDR1 SGHTA, CDR2 FQGTGA. The V and J ends lost 5 bases and 6 bases, in that order; junction bases with no gene match: 8. The CDR3 consists of 16 residues. The CDR3 here is CASSLFGTGGAGELFF. The DNA for the CDR3 is TGTGCCAGCAGCCTATTTGGGACAGGGGGAGCCGGGGAGCTGTTTTTT.

Turning to this clone: The sample has other DNA sequences that encode this CDR3 too. This chain connects TRBV6-5 to TRBJ2-7; unclear D gene. The V end lost 5 bases, the J end lost 9 bases, and 17 bases lay between the germline ends. CDR1 is MNHEY and CDR2 is SVGAGI in the germline V gene. This CDR3 is built from 13 residues. The CDR3 region is CASSRGLGSTQYF. DNA of the CDR3: TGTGCCAGCAGTCGAGGTCTGGGTTCCACGCAGTACTTC.

The V gene is TRBV4-3, the J gene TRBJ2-1; weak D call: TRBD1 (5 bases). The V and J ends lost 0 bases and 4 bases respectively, with 7 bases between them. Germline lookup yields CDR1 LGHNA and CDR2 YSLEER. The CDR3 extends over 14 amino acids. This CDR3 is CASSQEAGYNEQFF. CDR3 DNA: TGCGCCAGCAGCCAAGAGGCAGGGTACAATGAGCAGTTCTTC.

CDR3 amino acids: CASSFSGTRGEQYF. DNA for the CDR3: TGTGCCAGCAGTTTTTCCGGGACCAGAGGGGAGCAGTACTTC. The gene calls are TRBV28 and TRBJ2-7; D may correspond to TRBD1 or TRBD2 (5 bases each). CDR1 is MDHEN, CDR2 SYDVKM, per germline. The CDR3 is made up of 14 amino acids. V was pared by 3 bases and J by 7 bases, with 16 bases between.

The chain's CDR3 is CASPPGPSGNTIYF. In nucleotides, the CDR3 is TGTGCCAGCCCGCCGGGGCCCTCTGGAAACACCATATATTTT. The chain carries TRBV18 and TRBJ1-3; tentatively, D is TRBD1 (5 bases). Germline loops: CDR1 KGHSH, CDR2 LQKENI. There are 14 residues in the CDR3. V dropped 8 bases and J dropped 0 bases, with 11 bases sitting between them.

The DNA of the CDR3 is TGTGCCAGCAGCTTGGCGCTAGCGGTAGGGGAGCAGTACTTC. It translates to CASSLALAVGEQYF. This rearrangement joins TRBV5-4 to TRBJ2-5; 7 bases agree with TRBD2. The CDR3 has 14 residues. The germline V gene has CDR1 SGHNT and CDR2 YYREEE (reference sequence). V was clipped by 0 bases and J by 11 bases; unmatched bases: 10.

The chain is built from TRBV5-1 and TRBJ2-5; D may be TRBD1 or TRBD2 (6 bases each). The CDR3 spans 16 residues. The germline V gene encodes CDR1 SGHRS and CDR2 YFSETQ. Trimming took 0 bases from V and 0 from J, leaving 12 bases between them. The CDR3 here is CASSLAPGAYQETQYF. The CDR3, as DNA: TGCGCCAGCAGCTTGGCGCCGGGGGCTTACCAAGAGACCCAGTACTTC.

The V call is TRBV25-1, the J call TRBJ1-1, with 8 bases matching TRBD1. Looked up from germline, CDR1 is MGHDK and CDR2 is SYGVNS. This CDR3 has 14 amino acids. V lost 4 bases, J lost 0 bases, and 1 base stayed unmatched. CDR3 residues: CASSADRVNTEAFF. The CDR3 DNA reads TGTGCCAGCAGTGCGGACAGGGTGAACACTGAAGCTTTCTTT.

This sequence joins TRBV2 and TRBJ2-7; D may be TRBD1 or TRBD2 (6 bases each). The CDR3 has 13 amino acids. The V gene lost 8 bases and the J gene lost 1 base, with 12 bases spanning the gap. Germline V gene lookup returns CDR1 SNHLY and CDR2 FYNNEI. CDR3 sequence (DNA): TGTGCCAGCGTGAGGGGGGCATCCTACGAGCAGTACTTC. Its translation: CASVRGASYEQYF.